What follows is one T cell receptor (beta chain) and its context. What it binds is not known. Vbeta (60) and Jbeta (13) primers were used in the PCR. Sequenced by immunoSEQ multiplex PCR; TCRdb stores in-frame clones only, minus some. The sample includes 150,000 to 200,000 clones, under 85% seen only once; the top ten take roughly 5.2%. The data belong to a study of cytomegalovirus exposure and HLA in healthy donors. For the study at large: Early release data held approximately 81 million unique TCRs from HLA-typed donors.

Germline CDR1 is SGHNT and CDR2 is YYREEE (reference sequence). The V gene end was trimmed by 2 bases and the J gene end by 9 bases; junction bases not matched to a gene: 9. The CDR3 is 14 amino acids. Study-wide results and limits: Researchers reported in a later analysis that a missense DCLRE1C variant was tied to TCR beta V- and J-gene trimming.

Material for sequencing was PBMCs. The chain combines TRBV5-4 with TRBJ2-7, with 9 positions matching TRBD2. This clonotype originated in a man in his late teens or twenties in good health and CMV-seronegative. CDR3 nucleotide sequence: TGTGCCAGCAGCTTCGCTAGCGGGGCATCTGGGCAGTACTTC. This codes for CASSFASGASGQYF.